Shown below are 24 T cell receptor beta chains from a single sample sequenced in a study of blood T cell repertoires in COVID-19. Method: immunoSEQ multiplex PCR; TCRdb's copy keeps in-frame clones and lacks some. The sample shows about 370,000 clones, 85% to 90% of them seen only once. The sequencing input was peripheral blood. These receptor sequences come from a man younger than 30 with active or convalescent COVID-19.

The chain has TRBV28 and TRBJ1-3, with unresolved D. Germline lookup yields CDR1 MDHEN and CDR2 SYDVKM. Trimming pared 2 bases from V and 0 bases from J, leaving 8 bases between. The CDR3 sequence is 15 residues long. CDR3 in amino acids: CASSLPEFSGNTIYF. The CDR3 region has the DNA TGTGCCAGCAGTTTACCGGAGTTCTCTGGAAACACCATATATTTT.

This clone was seen more than once but under ten times. The CDR3 DNA is TGTGCCTGGAGTGTGAGAAGAGGGGAGACCCAGTACTTC. Protein: CAWSVRRGETQYF. The chain links TRBV30 to TRBJ2-5; the D gene is possibly TRBD2 (5 bases). Trimming took off 0 bases at V and 5 bases at J, with 10 bases between the two ends. Germline CDR1 is GTSNPN and CDR2 is SVGIG (reference sequence). CDR3 size: 13 residues.

The J gene is TRBJ2-1, the V gene TRBV18; 9 bases match TRBD2. The junction had 15 bases not matched to a gene; V was cut back by 3 bases and J by 12 bases. CDR1 is KGHSH, CDR2 LQKENI, per germline. The CDR3 runs 16 residues. CDR3 amino acids: CASSPTASGGPAGQFF. In DNA, the CDR3 is TGTGCCAGCTCACCGACTGCGAGCGGGGGGCCGGCGGGGCAGTTCTTC. Full variable domain (outside the CDR3, taken from reference TRBV18 and TRBJ2-1): NAGVMQNPRHLVRRRGQEARLRCSPMKGHSHVYWYRQLPEEGLKFMVYLQKENIIDESGMPKERFSAEFPKEGPSILRIQQVVRGDSAAYFCASSPTASGGPAGQFFGPGTRLTVL.

The V gene is TRBV19, the J gene TRBJ2-7; D not certain. V was pared by 6 bases and J by 0 bases, with 12 bases between. Germline CDR1 reads LNHDA; CDR2 reads SQIVND (reference sequence). CDR3 length equals 14 residues. CDR3 loop: CASSPNLGSYEQYF. CDR3 nucleotide sequence: TGTGCCAGTAGCCCGAACCTCGGCTCCTACGAGCAGTACTTC.

The gene calls are TRBV10-3 and TRBJ2-3; 7 nucleotides line up with TRBD1. Germline values: CDR1 ENHRY, CDR2 SYGVKD. The CDR3 runs 14 residues. V dropped 4 bases and J dropped 3; count of bases not matched to a gene: 4. The CDR3 nucleotides read TGTGCCATCAGTGCCCAGGGGGATACAGATACGCAGTATTTT. Protein sequence: CAISAQGDTDTQYF.

The chain combines TRBV5-8 with TRBJ2-1, with TRBD1 matching 7 bases. Per the germline V gene, CDR1 is SGHTS and CDR2 is YDEGEE. Trimming removed 0 bases from V and 6 bases from J; junction bases left unmatched: 3. The CDR3 is made up of 14 amino acids. CDR3 region: CASSLGTGVNEQFF. The CDR3 bases are TGTGCCAGCAGCTTGGGTACAGGGGTCAATGAGCAGTTCTTC.

The chain combines TRBV11-3 with TRBJ1-1; maybe TRBD1 (5 bases). This CDR3 has 14 residues. Germline CDR1 reads SGHNT; CDR2 reads YENEEA. V dropped 3 bases and J dropped 3 bases, with 11 bases sitting between them. This CDR3 reads CASSLRGVDTEAFF. CDR3 DNA sequence: TGTGCCAGCAGCTTGCGGGGGGTCGACACTGAAGCTTTCTTT.

CDR3 coding DNA: TGTGCCAGTAGTATCAGGGGAATGGGGGCCGGGGAGCTGTTTTTT. Its translation is CASSIRGMGAGELFF. The chain recombines TRBV19 with TRBJ2-2, with D perhaps TRBD1 (6 bases). The CDR3 runs to 15 residues. Germline CDR1 and CDR2: LNHDA and SQIVND (reference sequence). The V end lost 3 bases, the J end lost 6 bases, and 14 bases lay between the germline ends.

The rearrangement uses TRBV6-5 and TRBJ1-6, with TRBD1 matching 7 bases. Trimming removed 6 bases from V and 9 bases from J; junction bases left unmatched: 8. This CDR3 is 14 amino acids long. CDR1 and CDR2 (germline): MNHEY, SVGAGI. The CDR3 coding sequence is TGTGCCAGCAGCCCCACAGGGGACGGTTCACCCCTCCACTTT. This translates into CASSPTGDGSPLHF.

The gene calls are TRBV28 and TRBJ1-5; D gene uncertain. The CDR3 spans 11 residues. Germline-derived CDR1 and CDR2 are MDHEN and SYDVKM. The V end was cut by 3 bases, the J end by 7 bases, with 4 bases between. In DNA, the CDR3 is TGTGCCAGCAGTTTCGCGCAGCCCCAGCATTTT. Translated, it gives CASSFAQPQHF.

The chain is built from TRBV30 and TRBJ1-1; D is possibly TRBD1 (6 bases). The CDR3 is made up of 15 amino acids. CDR1 is GTSNPN, CDR2 SVGIG, per germline (reference sequence). V was trimmed by 4 bases and J by 2 bases, leaving 17 bases between them. This CDR3 is CAWISARTANTEAFF. In DNA, the CDR3 is TGTGCCTGGATCTCTGCGCGGACAGCTAACACTGAAGCTTTCTTT.

The CDR3 sequence: CASQGLAGGNEQFF. For the CDR3, the DNA is TGCGCCAGCCAAGGACTAGCGGGGGGCAATGAGCAGTTCTTC. The chain joins TRBV5-1 to TRBJ2-1, with 14 bases that match TRBD2. The ends lost 7 bases at V and 6 bases at J; junction bases unmatched: 3. The CDR3 sequence is 14 residues long. Germline CDR1 SGHRS, CDR2 YFSETQ. The entire variable domain, with the rest obtained from reference TRBV5-1 and TRBJ2-1, is as follows: KAGVTQTPRYLIKTRGQQVTLSCSPISGHRSVSWYQQTPGQGLQFLFEYFSETQRNKGNFPGRFSGRQFSNSRSEMNVSTLELGDSALYLCASQGLAGGNEQFFGPGTRLTVL.

The gene calls are TRBV27 and TRBJ1-2; 12 bases agree with TRBD1. Germline V gene lookup returns CDR1 MNHEY and CDR2 SMNVEV (reference sequence). The trim removed 6 bases at V and 4 bases at J, leaving 6 bases unmatched. The CDR3 consists of 15 residues. Here the CDR3 DNA reads TGTGCCAGCAGGGGACAGGGGGCGCTGAGCTATGGCTACACCTTC. Protein sequence: CASRGQGALSYGYTF.

The chain joins TRBV24-1 to TRBJ2-2; 9 positions agree with TRBD2. The CDR3 spans 16 residues. With V trimmed by 3 bases and J by 4 bases, 5 bases remained unmatched. CDR1 and CDR2 from the germline V gene are KGHDR and SFDVKD. Here the CDR3 DNA reads TGTGCCACCAGTGATCGAGGGCGGGGGGGCACCGGGGAGCTGTTTTTT. Translation: CATSDRGRGGTGELFF.

The gene calls are TRBV7-9 and TRBJ1-4, with 9 positions matching TRBD1. The CDR3 spans 17 residues. J gave up 6 bases and V 5 bases, and 13 bases lay outside the gene matches. CDR1 and CDR2 from the germline V gene are SEHNR and FQNEAQ (reference sequence). CDR3 sequence reads: CASSLTRDRARDEKLFF. The CDR3, as DNA: TGTGCCAGCAGCCTTACGAGGGACAGGGCCCGTGATGAAAAACTGTTTTTT.

This chain uses TRBV11-2 with TRBJ2-7; a possible D gene is TRBD1 (5 bases). The germline gives CDR1 SGHAT, CDR2 FQNNGV. Trimming took 0 bases from V and 1 from J, leaving 10 bases between them. The CDR3 spans 15 residues. Written as DNA, the CDR3 is TGTGCCAGCAGCTTAGATCTTCAGGGATCCTACGAGCAGTACTTC. Translating it yields CASSLDLQGSYEQYF.

The sample holds one count of this clone. V is TRBV4-3 and J is TRBJ1-1; D is perhaps TRBD1 (6 bases). The V gene's germline CDR1 is LGHNA and CDR2 YSLEER. The length of the CDR3 is 17 residues. The germline V and J ends were trimmed by 0 bases and 0 bases, with 14 bases remaining between them. CDR3 nucleotides: TGCGCCAGCAGCCAAGACCGATTAGGGGGTATGAACACTGAAGCTTTCTTT. Amino acid sequence: CASSQDRLGGMNTEAFF.

The CDR3 sequence: CASSLVGLAGGSGETQYF. The CDR3, as DNA: TGTGCCAGCAGCTTAGTAGGACTAGCGGGGGGAAGTGGAGAGACCCAGTACTTC. The chain employs TRBV7-2 and TRBJ2-5; TRBD2 matches 14 bases. The CDR3 totals 18 residues. V lost 1 base and J lost 4; bases outside the gene matches: 8. Germline loops: CDR1 SGHTA, CDR2 FQGNSA.

The CDR3 loop is CASSPARGTTNEKLFF. The CDR3 DNA is TGTGCCAGCAGCCCCGCCAGGGGCACAACTAATGAAAAACTGTTTTTT. This rearrangement joins TRBV7-9 to TRBJ1-4; weak D call: TRBD1 (6 bases). CDR1 is SEHNR, CDR2 FQNEAQ, per germline (reference sequence). The CDR3 covers 16 residues. Trimming removed 5 bases at V and 0 bases at J, with 13 bases between.

Concerning this clone: The junction and the germline gene differ at one end; a read error may be behind it. The V and J genes are TRBV5-6 and TRBJ2-6; possible D gene TRBD1, 5 bases. The germline CDR1 and CDR2 sequences are SGHDT and YYEEEE. This CDR3 spans 15 amino acids. The CDR3 region is CASSLVNPGANVLTF. The CDR3 nucleotides are TGTGCCAGCAGCTTGGTGAACCCTGGGGCCAACGTGCTGACTTTC.

DNA for the CDR3: TGTGCCAGCAGTGAGTACAGGCCTAACTATGGCTACACCTTC. This gives the protein CASSEYRPNYGYTF. The chain combines TRBV6-4 with TRBJ1-2; D might be TRBD1 (5 bases). Germline V gene sequence: CDR1 MRHNA, CDR2 SNTAGT. With 3 bases removed from V and 0 bases from J, the gap between germline ends came to 8 bases. CDR3 length: 14 amino acids.

The V call is TRBV29-1, the J call TRBJ1-1; 7 bases match TRBD1. The germline gives CDR1 SQVTM, CDR2 ANQGSEA. The J segment lost 4 bases and the V segment lost 2 bases, leaving 7 bases of the junction unmatched. The CDR3 extends over 14 amino acids. As DNA, the CDR3 is TGCAGCGTTGAAAACGAGGGGGCGGTCACTGAAGCTTTCTTT. Translation gives CSVENEGAVTEAFF. Supplemented by reference TRBV29-1 and TRBJ1-1, the full variable domain reads SAVISQKPSRDICQRGTSLTIQCQVDSQVTMMFWYRQQPGQSLTLIATANQGSEATYESGFVIDKFPISRPNLTFSTLTVSNMSPEDSSIYLCSVENEGAVTEAFFGQGTRLTVV.

The chain recombines TRBV28 with TRBJ2-1; 8 nucleotides align to TRBD2. V shed 5 bases, J shed 9 bases, and the junction held 12 bases outside the gene matches. The CDR3 has 15 amino acids. The germline gives CDR1 MDHEN, CDR2 SYDVKM. This chain's CDR3 is CASSPPGTSGSEQFF. In nucleotides, the CDR3 is TGTGCCAGCAGTCCCCCGGGGACTAGTGGTAGTGAGCAGTTCTTC.

The count of this clone is one. The chain uses TRBV7-6 and TRBJ2-5; the D gene is possibly TRBD2 (5 bases). The CDR3 runs 13 residues. Germline CDR1 reads SGHVS; CDR2 reads FNYEAQ. Trimming took 2 bases from V and 5 from J, leaving 9 bases between them. The CDR3 loop is CASSLPGMETQYF. The CDR3 region has the DNA TGTGCCAGCAGCTTACCCGGGATGGAGACCCAGTACTTC.